A single sample gave rise to the 3 T cell receptor beta chains below, sequenced in a study of OX40 agonist ivuxolimab in advanced cancers. Sequencing was performed with immunoSEQ multiplex PCR; in TCRdb, only in-frame clones are kept and a portion is missing. The sample records 45,000 to 65,000 clones, approximately 91% being singletons. Sample: CD4+ or CD8+ T cells sorted from blood, taken in a trial of the OX40 agonist ivuxolimab. These receptor sequences come from an adult with an advanced solid tumor such as melanoma, head and neck, liver or kidney cancer.

The V and J genes are TRBV7-2 and TRBJ2-1, with D perhaps TRBD2 (5 bases). The germline V and J ends were trimmed by 5 bases and 7 bases, with 24 bases remaining between them. Germline V gene sequence: CDR1 SGHTA, CDR2 FQGNSA. This CDR3 has 17 residues. Here the CDR3 reads CASSPWLRGSGRNEQFF. DNA of the CDR3: TGTGCCAGCAGCCCCTGGTTAAGAGGGAGCGGACGGAATGAGCAGTTCTTC.

J is TRBJ2-5 and V is TRBV29-1; D is uncertain. Trimming removed 7 bases at V and 1 base at J, with 10 bases between. CDR1 and CDR2 (germline): SQVTM, ANQGSEA. The CDR3 spans 12 residues. The CDR3 nucleotides are TGCAGCGGCGCTCGGGCCCAAGAGACCCAGTACTTC. Protein product: CSGARAQETQYF.

The chain couples TRBV7-8 to TRBJ2-1; D is perhaps TRBD1 (6 bases). The V gene's germline CDR1 is SGHVS and CDR2 FQNEAQ. V was pared by 5 bases and J by 8 bases, with 13 bases between. The CDR3 consists of 13 residues. In DNA, the CDR3 is TGTGCCAGCAGCACGTTACAGGGTTATGAGCAGTTCTTC. It encodes CASSTLQGYEQFF.